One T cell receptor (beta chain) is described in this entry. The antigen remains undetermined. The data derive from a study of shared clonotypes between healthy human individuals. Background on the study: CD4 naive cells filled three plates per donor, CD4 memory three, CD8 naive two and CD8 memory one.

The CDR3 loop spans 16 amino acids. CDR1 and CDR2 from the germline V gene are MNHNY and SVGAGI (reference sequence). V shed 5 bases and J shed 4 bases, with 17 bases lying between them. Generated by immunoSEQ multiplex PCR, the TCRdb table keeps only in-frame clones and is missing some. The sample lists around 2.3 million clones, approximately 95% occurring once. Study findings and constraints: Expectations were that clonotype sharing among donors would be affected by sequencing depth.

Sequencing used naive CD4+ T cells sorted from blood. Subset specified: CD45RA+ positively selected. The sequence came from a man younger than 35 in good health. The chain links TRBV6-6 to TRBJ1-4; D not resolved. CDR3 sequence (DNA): TGTGCCAGCAGTCTCGGACGGGCCAACATTAATGAAAAACTGTTTTTT. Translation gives CASSLGRANINEKLFF.